The entry below gives a single T cell receptor (beta chain) sequence along with its context. The antigen remains unidentified. This sample stems from a study of cytomegalovirus exposure and HLA in healthy donors. Across the study: As released early, the data held 80 million to 90 million unique TCRs from HLA-typed donors.

General study results and limits: When a later analysis compared HLA-associated TCR beta chains with equally common others, the HLA-associated chains turned out to be more clonally expanded and to have lower generation probabilities. The study dropped some indistinguishable V segments, TRBV6-2 and TRBV6-3 among them. The investigators catalogued 150 or so TCR beta chains as cytomegalovirus-associated.

PCR was performed using 60 Vbeta and 13 Jbeta primers. Produced via immunoSEQ multiplex PCR; TCRdb's table is partial and in-frame only. The sample lists 85,000 to 100,000 clones, 78% seen once, with about 4% in the top ten. V was pared by 2 bases and J by 7 bases, with 3 bases between. The CDR3 consists of 11 residues. Germline lookup yields CDR1 LNHDA and CDR2 SQIVND (reference sequence). The sequence was obtained from a woman aged 40 to 50 in good health and CMV-seropositive. The source material was PBMCs. The chain combines TRBV19 with TRBJ2-1, with unresolved D. The CDR3 DNA is TGTGCCAGTAGTATATCAAATGAGCAGTTCTTC. Its translation is CASSISNEQFF.